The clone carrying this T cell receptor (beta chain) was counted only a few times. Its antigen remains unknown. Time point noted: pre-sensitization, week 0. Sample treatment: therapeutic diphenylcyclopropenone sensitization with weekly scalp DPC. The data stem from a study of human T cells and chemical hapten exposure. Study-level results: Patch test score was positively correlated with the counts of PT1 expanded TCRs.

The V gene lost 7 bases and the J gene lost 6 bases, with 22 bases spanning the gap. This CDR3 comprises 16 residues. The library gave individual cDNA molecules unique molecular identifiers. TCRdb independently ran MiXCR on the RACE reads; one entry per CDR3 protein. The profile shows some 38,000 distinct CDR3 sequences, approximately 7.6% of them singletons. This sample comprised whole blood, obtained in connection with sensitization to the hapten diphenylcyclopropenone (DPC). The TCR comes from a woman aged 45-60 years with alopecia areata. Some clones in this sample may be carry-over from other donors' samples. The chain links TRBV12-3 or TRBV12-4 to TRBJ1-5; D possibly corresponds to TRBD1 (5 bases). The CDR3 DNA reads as TGTGCCAGCACCCCGGGGAAAGGGGTGACCGGTCAGCCCCAGCATTTT. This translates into CASTPGKGVTGQPQHF.